A selection of T cell receptor beta chains follows, all from one sample in a study of multiple sclerosis patients with progressive multifocal leukoencephalopathy. The table came from immunoSEQ multiplex PCR; TCRdb's copy has only in-frame clones and leaves some out. The repertoire holds around 25,000 clones, 75% to 95% seen once, with 2% to 2.5% in the top ten. Source: PBMCs, taken from a patient treated with natalizumab. The source is a man aged 25 to 40 with multiple sclerosis. Both conserved end residues are part of each CDR3. The order of the fields is J gene, V gene, CDR3 length, CDR3 protein.

J gene: TRBJ2-1; V gene: TRBV18; CDR3 length: 17; CDR3 protein: CASSSRGSLAGGNEQFF
J gene: TRBJ2-2; V gene: TRBV7-7; CDR3 length: 13; CDR3 protein: CAIQREGTGELFF
J gene: NA; V gene: TRBV2; CDR3 length: 13; CDR3 protein: CASRADASYEQYF
J gene: TRBJ1-1; V gene: TRBV7-6; CDR3 length: 13; CDR3 protein: CASSQDINTEAFF
J gene: TRBJ2-7; V gene: TRBV6-6; CDR3 length: 11; CDR3 protein: CASSFSYEQYF
J gene: TRBJ2-1; V gene: TRBV5-4; CDR3 length: 14; CDR3 protein: CASSLVGKWDEQFF
J gene: TRBJ1-1; V gene: TRBV15; CDR3 length: 15; CDR3 protein: CATSRGGAPNTEAFF
J gene: TRBJ2-1; V gene: TRBV6-1; CDR3 length: 15; CDR3 protein: CASSPEVFSYNEQFF
J gene: TRBJ1-2; V gene: TRBV7-3; CDR3 length: 14; CDR3 protein: CASSPTGGFYGYTF
J gene: TRBJ1-6; V gene: TRBV4-1; CDR3 length: 15; CDR3 protein: CASSQDRATGSPLHF
J gene: TRBJ1-2; V gene: TRBV6-6; CDR3 length: 13; CDR3 protein: CASTLGLDYGYTF
J gene: TRBJ2-3; V gene: TRBV10-3; CDR3 length: 15; CDR3 protein: CAISEGAGFTDTQYF